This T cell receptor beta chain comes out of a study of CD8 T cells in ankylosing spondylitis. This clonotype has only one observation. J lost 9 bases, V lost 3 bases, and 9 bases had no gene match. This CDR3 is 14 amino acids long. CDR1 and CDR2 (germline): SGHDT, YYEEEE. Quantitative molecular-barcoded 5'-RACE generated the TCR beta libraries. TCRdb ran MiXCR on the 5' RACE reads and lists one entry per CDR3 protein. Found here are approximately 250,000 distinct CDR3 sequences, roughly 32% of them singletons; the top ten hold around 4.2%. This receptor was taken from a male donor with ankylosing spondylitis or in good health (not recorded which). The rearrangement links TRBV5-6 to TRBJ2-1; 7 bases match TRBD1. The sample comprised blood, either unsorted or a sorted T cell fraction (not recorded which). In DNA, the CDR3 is TGTGCCAGCAGCTCCTACAGGGGATCCCCTGAGCAGTTCTTC. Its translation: CASSSYRGSPEQFF.